What follows are 28 T cell receptor beta chains derived from one specimen sequenced in a study of shared clonotypes between healthy human individuals. Some clones are missing from TCRdb's copy, which holds only in-frame ones; the method was immunoSEQ multiplex PCR. Of 550,000 to 750,000 clones listed, around 95% were seen once; the top ten hold 0.11%. Positively selected for CCR7, the CD45RO-negative cells used as naive CD8 cells excluded terminally differentiated effector memory CD45RA+ cells. The sequencing sample was made of naive CD8+ T cells sorted from blood. Receptor source: a woman aged 30 to 39 in good health.

The chain combines TRBV6-1 with TRBJ1-3; D is unclear. This CDR3 is built from 13 residues. The V end was cut by 10 bases, the J end by 0 bases, with 10 bases between. The germline V gene encodes CDR1 MNHNS and CDR2 SASEGT. The CDR3 DNA reads as TGTGCCATCGAAACTTCCTCTGGAAACACCATATATTTT. Amino acid sequence: CAIETSSGNTIYF.

The V call is TRBV6-5, the J call TRBJ2-4; TRBD2 aligns across 7 bases. The CDR3 consists of 13 residues. The V gene end was trimmed by 8 bases and the J gene end by 3 bases; junction bases not matched to a gene: 4. Germline V gives CDR1 MNHEY, CDR2 SVGAGI. The CDR3 nucleotides read TGTGCCAGCGGGGAGGGGAACAAAAACATTCAGTACTTC. Translating it yields CASGEGNKNIQYF.

The J gene is TRBJ2-3, the V gene TRBV28; 11 bases are a match to TRBD2. Germline CDR1 MDHEN, CDR2 SYDVKM. The CDR3 loop spans 17 amino acids. V was pared by 4 bases and J by 6 bases, with 12 bases of the junction left unmatched. Here the CDR3 reads CASSYPNLAGGADTQYF. DNA of the CDR3: TGTGCCAGCAGTTACCCGAACCTAGCGGGAGGTGCCGATACGCAGTATTTT.

The rearrangement uses TRBV16 and TRBJ2-7; D remains unclear. The CDR3 extends over 12 amino acids. The ends were cut back, 2 bases at V and 3 bases at J, with 5 bases in the middle. Germline V gives CDR1 KGHSY, CDR2 FQNENV. The CDR3 sequence: CASSQDSYEQYF. CDR3 bases: TGTGCCAGCAGCCAAGATAGCTACGAGCAGTACTTC.

V and J are TRBV27 and TRBJ2-2; D is uncertain. Deletions cut 6 bases from V and 8 bases from J, with 7 bases between. This CDR3 region has 11 residues. Germline CDR1 reads MNHEY; CDR2 reads SMNVEV (reference sequence). The CDR3 is CASRSGGELFF. The CDR3, as DNA: TGTGCCAGCAGATCGGGTGGGGAGCTGTTTTTT.

A note on this clone: Other DNA sequences from this sample encode an identical CDR3 as well. The chain has TRBV11-2 and TRBJ2-3, with D perhaps matching TRBD1 (5 bases). Germline V gene sequence: CDR1 SGHAT, CDR2 FQNNGV. CDR3 length: 11 residues. V lost 5 bases to trimming and J lost 6 bases, with 6 bases between them. Here the CDR3 reads CASSPGDTQYF. The CDR3 nucleotides are TGTGCCAGCAGCCCAGGGGATACGCAGTATTTT.

J is TRBJ2-3 and V is TRBV4-1; a weak D match, TRBD1 (5 bases). Germline CDR1 MGHRA, CDR2 YSYEKL. The CDR3 length is 13 residues. The ends were cut back, 4 bases at V and 6 bases at J, with 11 bases in the middle. The CDR3 DNA reads TGCGCCAGCAGCCCCAGGACACGCGATACGCAGTATTTT. Translation: CASSPRTRDTQYF.

This chain joins TRBV6-1 and TRBJ2-1; 9 bases are a match to TRBD2. Per the germline V gene, CDR1 is MNHNS and CDR2 is SASEGT. The CDR3 sequence is 16 residues long. J gave up 6 bases and V 4 bases, and 10 bases lay outside the gene matches. This CDR3 reads CASSGPWGGRGNEQFF. The CDR3 DNA sequence: TGTGCCAGCAGTGGGCCCTGGGGCGGGAGGGGCAATGAGCAGTTCTTC.

V is TRBV7-6 and J is TRBJ2-7, with D perhaps matching TRBD1 (6 bases). V was shortened by 4 bases and J by 2 bases, with 15 bases between the two germline ends. CDR3 size: 15 residues. The germline gives CDR1 SGHVS, CDR2 FNYEAQ. The CDR3 loop reads CASSYLDRTPYEQYF. The DNA of the CDR3 is TGTGCCAGCAGCTACCTAGACAGGACCCCCTACGAGCAGTACTTC.

The chain links TRBV11-1 to TRBJ1-2; TRBD1 might be the D (6 bases). Deletions cut 2 bases from V and 2 bases from J, with 6 bases between. CDR1 is SGHAT and CDR2 is FQDESV in the germline V gene (reference sequence). This CDR3 is 13 amino acids long. The CDR3 nucleotides are TGTGCCAGCAGCTTACAGGGGAACTATGGCTACACCTTC. Its protein product is CASSLQGNYGYTF.

The V call is TRBV2, the J call TRBJ2-7; D perhaps matches TRBD2 (6 bases). Trimming left V 4 bases short and J 6 bases short, with 16 bases between. CDR3 length equals 14 residues. Per the germline V gene, CDR1 is SNHLY and CDR2 is FYNNEI. The CDR3 protein is CASSAGEGHSEQYF. CDR3 bases: TGTGCCAGCAGTGCGGGGGAAGGACACTCCGAGCAGTACTTC.

CDR3 sequence reads: CASSYSPLSYEQYF. In nucleotides, the CDR3 is TGTGCCAGCAGTTACTCACCCCTGTCTTACGAGCAGTACTTC. The gene calls are TRBV6-5 and TRBJ2-7, with no clear D. The CDR3 spans 14 residues. Per the germline V gene, CDR1 is MNHEY and CDR2 is SVGAGI. The V end lost 0 bases, the J end lost 4 bases, and 10 bases lay between the germline ends.

The chain recombines TRBV6-1 with TRBJ2-2; 8 nucleotides agree with TRBD2. The V segment lost 11 bases and the J segment 9 bases; nucleotides outside the gene matches: 11. This CDR3 region has 13 residues. Germline V gives CDR1 MNHNS, CDR2 SASEGT. CDR3 bases: TGTGCCGTGGCGGGTCGGGAGGGCTGGGAGCTGTTTTTT. As protein: CAVAGREGWELFF.

CDR3 DNA sequence: TGCGCCAGCAGCCACGGACTAGGAGCCTACGAGCAGTACTTC. This sequence encodes CASSHGLGAYEQYF. The V and J genes are TRBV4-1 and TRBJ2-7, with 7 bases fitting TRBD2. The CDR3 loop spans 14 amino acids. Germline lookup yields CDR1 MGHRA and CDR2 YSYEKL. V lost 3 bases, J lost 2 bases, and 4 bases stayed unmatched.

This chain uses TRBV6-6 with TRBJ2-7, with D tentatively TRBD2 (5 bases). Germline CDR1 MNHNY, CDR2 SVGAGI (reference sequence). Trimming took 9 bases from V and 3 from J, leaving 15 bases between them. CDR3 length equals 13 residues. The CDR3: CASNWGADYEQYF. In nucleotides, the CDR3 is TGTGCCAGTAATTGGGGAGCGGACTACGAGCAGTACTTC.

The gene calls are TRBV2 and TRBJ2-1; 12 bases line up with TRBD2. The CDR3 length is 14 residues. Losses at the gene ends were 4 bases for V and 6 bases for J; bases not matched to a gene: 1. CDR1 is SNHLY and CDR2 is FYNNEI in the germline V gene. CDR3 protein: CASSVGLAGNEQFF. Here the CDR3 DNA reads TGTGCCAGCAGTGTGGGACTAGCGGGCAATGAGCAGTTCTTC. Together with reference TRBV2 and TRBJ2-1, the CDR3 gives the full variable domain: EPEVTQTPSHQVTQMGQEVILRCVPISNHLYFYWYRQILGQKVEFLVSFYNNEISEKSEIFDDQFSVERPDGSNFTLKIRSTKLEDSAMYFCASSVGLAGNEQFFGPGTRLTVL.

This sequence joins TRBV19 and TRBJ1-5; 7 positions agree with TRBD1. J gave up 1 base and V 3 bases, and 3 bases lay outside the gene matches. This CDR3 comprises 15 residues. Germline V lookup: CDR1 LNHDA, CDR2 SQIVND (reference sequence). CDR3 sequence reads: CASSMMDRSNQPQHF. The CDR3 nucleotides are TGTGCCAGTAGTATGATGGACAGGAGCAATCAGCCCCAGCATTTT.

V is TRBV6-1 and J is TRBJ2-3, with D uncertain. This CDR3 has 12 amino acids. Trimming cost V 2 bases and J 5 bases, with 5 bases left between them. Germline V gene data show CDR1 as MNHNS and CDR2 as SASEGT. The CDR3 DNA follows: TGTGCCAGCAGTGAATTAGGAGATACGCAGTATTTT. It yields the protein CASSELGDTQYF.

The rearrangement uses TRBV19 and TRBJ1-5, with D tentatively TRBD1 (5 bases). The V end lost 5 bases, the J end lost 7 bases, and 6 bases lay between the germline ends. The CDR3 is 11 amino acids. Germline V gene sequence: CDR1 LNHDA, CDR2 SQIVND (reference sequence). CDR3 loop: CASSGGQPQHF. The CDR3 coding sequence is TGTGCCAGTAGTGGGGGGCAGCCCCAGCATTTT. The entire variable domain, with the rest obtained from reference TRBV19 and TRBJ1-5, is as follows: DGGITQSPKYLFRKEGQNVTLSCEQNLNHDAMYWYRQDPGQGLRLIYYSQIVNDFQKGDIAEGYSVSREKKESFPLTVTSAQKNPTAFYLCASSGGQPQHFGDGTRLSIL.

The table lists this clone with a count of one. The chain links TRBV27 to TRBJ2-5; the match to TRBD2 covers 11 bases. The J segment lost 7 bases and the V segment lost 5 bases, leaving 12 bases of the junction unmatched. Per germline, CDR1 MNHEY and CDR2 SMNVEV (reference sequence). There are 16 residues in the CDR3. This chain's CDR3 is CASSPETSGAFWTQYF. In DNA, the CDR3 is TGTGCCAGCAGTCCTGAGACTAGCGGGGCGTTTTGGACCCAGTACTTC.

Only one count was recorded for this clone. This chain uses TRBV21-1 with TRBJ2-7; TRBD2 is the table's D call and was not checked against the DNA. TRBV21-1 is a listed pseudogene. This CDR3 has 13 amino acids. The CDR3, as DNA: TGTGCCAGCAGCAAACCACTAGCGAACGAGCAGTACTTC. Translated: CASSKPLANEQYF.

The chain couples TRBV11-2 to TRBJ2-7, with D unresolved. Germline lookup yields CDR1 SGHAT and CDR2 FQNNGV. The V end was cut by 0 bases, the J end by 3 bases, with 15 bases between. CDR3 length equals 16 residues. The chain's CDR3 is CASSLETRRSYYEQYF. The CDR3 DNA reads as TGTGCCAGCAGCTTAGAGACCAGAAGATCTTACTACGAGCAGTACTTC. The whole variable domain, filled in from reference TRBV11-2 and TRBJ2-7, reads EAGVAQSPRYKIIEKRQSVAFWCNPISGHATLYWYQQILGQGPKLLIQFQNNGVVDDSQLPKDRFSAERLKGVDSTLKIQPAKLEDSAVYLCASSLETRRSYYEQYFGPGTRLTVT.

Regarding this clone: At the DNA level, this CDR3 is encoded by other sequences in the same sample as well. The rearrangement joins TRBV28 to TRBJ2-7; D not resolved. Germline loops: CDR1 MDHEN, CDR2 SYDVKM. CDR3 size: 10 residues. The V end lost 9 bases, the J end lost 4 bases, and 7 bases lay between the germline ends. CDR3 in amino acids: CASSNYEQYF. The CDR3 nucleotides read TGTGCCAGTAGTAATTACGAGCAGTACTTC.

The V gene is TRBV30, the J gene TRBJ2-1; tentatively, D is TRBD2 (5 bases). Germline V gene sequence: CDR1 GTSNPN, CDR2 SVGIG (reference sequence). The CDR3 has 13 residues. V was clipped by 0 bases and J by 6 bases, with 9 bases between them. CDR3 sequence (DNA): TGTGCCTGGAGTGTGACTACCTCCAATGAGCAGTTCTTC. It yields the protein CAWSVTTSNEQFF.

CDR3 DNA sequence: TGTGCCAGCAGCGTAGAAGGGAACTCTGGAAACACCATATATTTT. It translates to CASSVEGNSGNTIYF. The rearrangement links TRBV9 to TRBJ1-3; no reliable D call. V was cut by 0 bases and J by 0 bases, with 7 bases left in between. The germline V gene encodes CDR1 SGDLS and CDR2 YYNGEE. This CDR3 has 15 residues.

V gene TRBV6-6 combines with J gene TRBJ2-1; possibly TRBD2 for D (6 bases). V lost 7 bases to trimming and J lost 3 bases, with 19 bases between them. The germline V gene has CDR1 MNHNY and CDR2 SVGAGI (reference sequence). The CDR3 totals 16 residues. In nucleotides, the CDR3 is TGTGCCAGCACGCTTAACGGGGGTGGTGTCTACAATGAGCAGTTCTTC. The encoded protein is CASTLNGGGVYNEQFF.

The chain couples TRBV19 to TRBJ1-4; D is ambiguous. The CDR3 totals 14 residues. Germline V lookup: CDR1 LNHDA, CDR2 SQIVND (reference sequence). The ends were cut back, 5 bases at V and 3 bases at J, with 10 bases in the middle. The CDR3 DNA reads as TGTGCCAGTAGTTCCGGAGTAGCTAATGAAAAACTGTTTTTT. Amino acids: CASSSGVANEKLFF.

The chain is built from TRBV15 and TRBJ2-1; 8 bases line up with TRBD2. The CDR3 runs to 16 residues. CDR1 and CDR2 (germline): LNHNV, YYDKDF (reference sequence). J gave up 3 bases and V 2 bases, and 6 bases lay outside the gene matches. DNA of the CDR3: TGTGCCACCAGCAGATCTGAACTAGCGGACTACAATGAGCAGTTCTTC. This encodes CATSRSELADYNEQFF. The variable domain in full, with the rest retrieved from reference TRBV15 and TRBJ2-1, is DAMVIQNPRYQVTQFGKPVTLSCSQTLNHNVMYWYQQKSSQAPKLLFHYYDKDFNNEADTPDNFQSRRPNTSFCFLDIRSPGLGDTAMYLCATSRSELADYNEQFFGPGTRLTVL.